Below are 9 T cell receptor beta chains sequenced from a single sample in a study of blood T cell repertoires in COVID-19. The data were produced by immunoSEQ multiplex PCR, yet TCRdb's version contains in-frame clones alone and is incomplete. The repertoire consists of 250,000 to 300,000 clones, with approximately 82% occurring once and the leading ten covering around 4.5%. Material: peripheral blood. These receptors were obtained from a man in his 60s who had recovered from COVID-19.

J is TRBJ2-5 and V is TRBV11-3, with TRBD2 matching 8 bases. J lost 4 bases, V lost 1 base, and 8 bases had no gene match. CDR3 length: 16 amino acids. The germline CDR1 and CDR2 sequences are SGHNT and YENEEA. The CDR3: CASSLGAGDLRETQYF. CDR3 coding DNA: TGTGCCAGCAGCTTAGGAGCGGGAGATTTGAGAGAGACCCAGTACTTC.

This clone was observed a single time. The rearrangement links TRBV10-3 to TRBJ1-1; TRBD1 agrees at 7 bases. After removal of 3 bases from V and 5 bases from J, the junction contained 3 bases not matched to a gene. The V gene's germline CDR1 is ENHRY and CDR2 SYGVKD. The CDR3 sequence is 13 residues long. The CDR3 spells CAISEQGKTEAFF. Here the CDR3 DNA reads TGTGCCATCAGTGAACAGGGGAAGACTGAAGCTTTCTTT.

V gene TRBV5-5 combines with J gene TRBJ2-2, with 7 positions matching TRBD1. After removal of 1 base from V and 0 bases from J, the junction contained 9 bases not matched to a gene. This CDR3 is 18 amino acids long. The germline CDR1 and CDR2 sequences are SGHKS and YYEKEE (reference sequence). CDR3 loop: CASSLCLNRGSNTGELFF. Here the CDR3 DNA reads TGTGCCAGCAGCTTGTGTCTAAACAGGGGCTCGAACACCGGGGAGCTGTTTTTT.

The J gene is TRBJ1-6, the V gene TRBV9; 7 bases line up with TRBD1. CDR1 is SGDLS and CDR2 is YYNGEE in the germline V gene. This CDR3 spans 15 amino acids. V lost 0 bases and J lost 7; bases outside the gene matches: 4. The CDR3 DNA follows: TGTGCCAGCAGCGTAGAAGGGGGCGGGAATTCACCCCTCCACTTT. It is translated as CASSVEGGGNSPLHF.

The V and J genes are TRBV19 and TRBJ2-1; 13 nucleotides agree with TRBD2. Germline V gene data show CDR1 as LNHDA and CDR2 as SQIVND (reference sequence). V lost 5 bases, J lost 5 bases, and 6 bases stayed unmatched. The CDR3 length is 16 residues. CDR3 sequence (DNA): TGTGCCAGTAGTCCGAAACTAGCGGGGGGGCACAATGAGCAGTTCTTC. Protein: CASSPKLAGGHNEQFF.

The chain employs TRBV5-4 and TRBJ2-1; 9 bases line up with TRBD1. CDR1 is SGHNT, CDR2 YYREEE, per germline (reference sequence). The V segment lost 5 bases and the J segment 9 bases; nucleotides outside the gene matches: 3. The CDR3 contains 12 residues. The CDR3 DNA is TGTGCCAGCAGGAGACAGGGGGGTGAGCAGTTCTTC. This codes for CASRRQGGEQFF.

The V gene is TRBV5-1, the J gene TRBJ1-1; D possibly corresponds to TRBD1 (5 bases). Trimming took 4 bases from V and 2 from J, leaving 15 bases between them. This CDR3 comprises 15 residues. CDR1 is SGHRS and CDR2 is YFSETQ in the germline V gene. Written as DNA, the CDR3 is TGCGCCAGCAGCATCCCAGGCGGGGGAAACACTGAAGCTTTCTTT. Translation: CASSIPGGGNTEAFF.

The chain uses TRBV11-2 and TRBJ1-4; D remains unclear. The CDR3 is 13 amino acids. V lost 5 bases to trimming and J lost 5 bases, with 9 bases between them. Per germline, CDR1 SGHAT and CDR2 FQNNGV. For the CDR3, the DNA is TGTGCCAGCAGCGTAACAAGAAATGAAAAACTGTTTTTT. Translation gives CASSVTRNEKLFF.

This chain links TRBV2 with TRBJ2-2; TRBD1 might be the D (5 bases). Trimming pared 1 base from V and 3 bases from J, leaving 6 bases between. Per germline, CDR1 SNHLY and CDR2 FYNNEI. The CDR3 is 14 amino acids. CDR3 DNA: TGTGCCAGCAGTGAAGTCAGGGACACCGGGGAGCTGTTTTTT. It is translated as CASSEVRDTGELFF.